Presented here are 27 T cell receptor beta chains from one specimen sequenced in a study of T cells in women clearing cervical HPV infection. Here immunoSEQ multiplex PCR was the method, and the copy in TCRdb shows in-frame clones only, minus some. This sample's table has roughly 13,000 clones. The specimen was blood buffy coat. The receptors stem from a woman between 18 and 70 years old with a cervical HPV16 infection that either progressed to CIN3+ or cleared (not recorded which).

Points on this clone: The read gets to within 3 residues of the CDR3 end, and the germline J gene fills in the rest. The rearrangement links TRBV18 to TRBJ2-4; D is unresolved. Germline V CDR1 and CDR2: KGHSH, LQKENI. This CDR3 spans 14 amino acids. This CDR3 is CASSPTETNYGQYF. The covered CDR3 bases are TGTGCCAGCTCACCAACCGAAACTAACTATGGT.

The CDR3 sequence: CASSRVGSYDYTF. The part of the CDR3 DNA that was read is TGTGCCAGCAGCCGAGTCGGTTCCTACGAC. The chain carries TRBV7-2 and TRBJ1-2, with unresolved D. The DNA ends 3 residues before the CDR3 does, and the rest of the CDR3 is filled in from the germline J gene. This CDR3 is 13 amino acids long. In germline, CDR1 is SGHTA, CDR2 FQGNSA.

As concerns this clone: The read ends 3 residues early relative to the CDR3; the germline J gene fills the gap. The rearrangement links TRBV7-9 to TRBJ2-4, with 7 nucleotides matching TRBD1. The germline V gene has CDR1 SEHNR and CDR2 FQNEAQ (reference sequence). This CDR3 contains 15 residues. Incomplete CDR3 DNA: TGTGCCAGCAGCTTAGATGGGACAGAAAACTATGGT. This sequence encodes CASSLDGTENYG. The whole CDR3 region reads CASSLDGTENYGQYF.

A note on this clone: From the germline J gene comes the end of the CDR3, since the read stops 3 residues before it. The chain combines TRBV18 with TRBJ2-2; D is perhaps TRBD1 (5 bases). The CDR3 is 13 amino acids. Germline V gene data show CDR1 as KGHSH and CDR2 as LQKENI. The covered CDR3 bases are TGTGCCAGCTCACCCTCTGGGGCCAACGTG. Translated, it gives CASSPSGANV. The full CDR3 sequence reads CASSPSGANVLFF.

A note on this clone: The CDR3 end falls 3 residues outside the read, so it is completed with the germline J gene. The chain has TRBV6-2 or TRBV6-3 and TRBJ1-2, with 8 bases aligning to TRBD1. CDR1 is MNHEY, CDR2 SVGEGT, per germline. This CDR3 has 14 amino acids. The part of the CDR3 DNA that was read is TGTGCCAGCAGTATTGGACAGGGACCCTACGAC. This gives the protein CASSIGQGPYD. From start to end, the CDR3 is CASSIGQGPYDYTF.

Concerning this clone: The missing CDR3 end, 3 residues past where the read stops, is filled in from the germline J gene. The J gene is TRBJ2-3, the V gene TRBV7-6; 12 bases match TRBD2. The CDR3 is 18 residues long. Germline values: CDR1 SGHVS, CDR2 FNYEAQ. The chain's CDR3 is CASSFRGLAGTYQETQYF. The sequenced part of the CDR3 DNA is TGTGCCAGCAGCTTCCGTGGACTAGCGGGAACGTACCAAGAGACG.

About this clone: The read gets to within 3 residues of the CDR3 end, and the germline J gene fills in the rest. The rearrangement links TRBV5-1 to TRBJ2-5, with 12 bases identical to TRBD2. The length of the CDR3 is 14 residues. Per the germline V gene, CDR1 is SGHRS and CDR2 is YFSETQ. V lost 8 bases, J lost 5 bases, and 7 bases stayed unmatched. The CDR3 DNA, read in part, is TGCGCCAGTAAACTAGCGGGGGGAGATGAGACC. This translates into CASKLAGGDET. The whole CDR3 sequence reads CASKLAGGDETQYF.

Note on this clone: Read coverage stops 3 residues before the CDR3 terminus; the germline J gene supplies the remainder. The V and J genes are TRBV5-5 and TRBJ2-7, with a weak D call TRBD2 (6 bases). V lost 2 bases to trimming and J lost 6 bases, with 18 bases between them. The CDR3 totals 15 residues. Germline CDR1 and CDR2: SGHKS and YYEKEE (reference sequence). CDR3 amino acids: CASSFWDFGVFEQYF. CDR3 DNA (partial): TGTGCCAGCAGCTTCTGGGACTTTGGAGTTTTCGAG.

On this clone itself: The read terminates 3 residues ahead of where the CDR3 ends, so the germline J gene completes it. This sequence joins TRBV29-1 and TRBJ2-2, with 9 bases aligning to TRBD2. CDR1 SQVTM and CDR2 ANQGSEA come from the germline V gene. V shed 5 bases, J shed 4 bases, and the junction held 8 bases outside the gene matches. CDR3 size: 15 residues. Partial CDR3 DNA: TGCAGCGTTTTGCGGGGGGGTATGGGCACCGGGGAG. It is translated as CSVLRGGMGTGE. The whole CDR3 reads CSVLRGGMGTGELFF.

Remarks on this clone: The DNA ends 3 residues before the CDR3 does, and the rest of the CDR3 is filled in from the germline J gene. This chain uses TRBV20-1 with TRBJ2-7, with 7 positions matching TRBD1. This CDR3 has 21 amino acids. V gave up 6 bases and J gave up 0 bases; unmatched junction bases: 29. In germline, CDR1 is DFQATT, CDR2 SNEGSKA (reference sequence). CDR3 bases read: TGCAGTGCCCCTATCGATCTGGCCGGACAGGTCCTTACCGGCCTCTCCTACGAG. Translation: CSAPIDLAGQVLTGLSYE. The whole CDR3 is CSAPIDLAGQVLTGLSYEQYF.

As for this clone: The CDR3 is cut off 3 residues early in the read; its end comes from the germline J gene. The rearrangement links TRBV6-4 to TRBJ1-2; a weak D match, TRBD1 (6 bases). This CDR3 has 14 residues. Per germline, CDR1 MRHNA and CDR2 SNTAGT. CDR3 DNA (partial): TGTGCCAGCAGTTTATCGACAGGAGGAGGGCCT. Protein: CASSLSTGGGP. The CDR3 in its entirety is CASSLSTGGGPYTF.

Of note for this clone: One end of the junction varies from germline; a read error may be responsible. The read halts 3 residues ahead of the CDR3 end, with the missing end drawn from the germline J gene. At the DNA level, this CDR3 is encoded by other sequences in the same sample as well. The chain carries TRBV7-9 and TRBJ2-1; D may be TRBD2 (6 bases). The CDR3 length is 12 residues. Germline loops: CDR1 SEHNR, CDR2 FQNEAQ (reference sequence). The CDR3 sequence: CPSSLALNEQFF. The DNA read from the CDR3 is TGTCCCAGCAGTCTAGCGCTCAATGAG.

In the case of this clone: The CDR3 end is not reached by the read, which stops 3 residues before it; the germline J gene fills it in. The chain is built from TRBV7-9 and TRBJ2-2; D unresolved. Germline values: CDR1 SEHNR, CDR2 FQNEAQ (reference sequence). The CDR3 loop spans 14 amino acids. CDR3 bases read: TGTGCCAGCAGCTTTGCAGCAACTAATGAAAAG. Its translation: CASSFAATNEK. The full CDR3 is CASSFAATNEKLFF.

On this clone: The read falls 3 residues short of the CDR3 end, and the missing part is taken from the germline J gene. This chain joins TRBV12-3 or TRBV12-4 and TRBJ2-3; D gene unclear. The CDR3 runs to 16 residues. Trimming pared 0 bases from V and 2 bases from J, leaving 12 bases between. CDR3 DNA (partial): TGTGCCAGCAGTTTAGCGCGATATAGCTCCACAGATACG. This sequence encodes CASSLARYSSTDT. The complete CDR3 sequence is CASSLARYSSTDTQYF.

Turning to this clone: Germline and junction disagree at one end, which may indicate a read error. CDR3 sequence reads: CASSLEDSYDYTF. Incomplete CDR3 DNA: TGTGCCAGTAGCTTAGAGGACAGCTACGAC. The chain carries TRBV7-9 and TRBJ1-2; a weak D match, TRBD1 (6 bases). Sequencing ends 3 residues short of the CDR3 end; the germline J gene provides the rest. Per the germline V gene, CDR1 is SEHNR and CDR2 is FQNEAQ (reference sequence). The length of the CDR3 is 13 residues.

About this clone itself: The read stops 3 residues short of the end of the CDR3; the missing end is completed from the germline J gene. The chain has TRBV7-6 and TRBJ2-3; D possibly corresponds to TRBD1 (6 bases). CDR1 is SGHVS and CDR2 is FNYEAQ in the germline V gene. The CDR3 contains 16 residues. The CDR3 spells CASSLVSGTPQETQYF. The DNA read from the CDR3 is TGTGCCAGCAGCTTAGTCTCAGGGACACCTCAAGAGACG. Variable domain in full (rest from reference TRBV7-6 and TRBJ2-3): GAGVSQSPRYKVTKRGQDVALRCDPISGHVSLYWYRQALGQGPEFLTYFNYEAQQDKSGLPNDRFSAERPEGSISTLTIQRTEQRDSAMYRCASSLVSGTPQETQYFGPGTRLTVL.

Concerning this clone: The sequence runs out 3 residues before the end of the CDR3; the remainder is reconstructed from the germline J gene. The chain employs TRBV10-3 and TRBJ2-1; 12 nucleotides align to TRBD2. The CDR3 has 17 amino acids. The V segment lost 4 bases and the J segment 8 bases; nucleotides outside the gene matches: 12. Germline-derived CDR1 and CDR2 are ENHRY and SYGVKD. CDR3 DNA (partial): TGTGCCATCAGTGGGACTAGCGGGGTACCTCGGATGGATGAG. Protein product: CAISGTSGVPRMDE. The CDR3 as a whole reads CAISGTSGVPRMDEQFF.

As to this clone: The sequenced fragment ends 3 residues before the CDR3 boundary, so the rest is inferred from the germline J gene. The chain links TRBV12-3 or TRBV12-4 to TRBJ2-1, with 7 bases lining up with TRBD1. After removal of 3 bases from V and 7 bases from J, the junction contained 6 bases not matched to a gene. The CDR3 sequence is 14 residues long. CDR3 sequence: CASSFDRARNEQFF. The covered CDR3 bases are TGTGCCAGCAGTTTTGACAGGGCCAGGAATGAG.

On this clone itself: Coverage ceases 3 residues before the CDR3 finishes, and the germline J gene fills in the end. This sequence joins TRBV12-3 or TRBV12-4 and TRBJ1-5; no clear D gene. V lost 4 bases, J lost 3 bases, and 22 bases lay in between. The CDR3 covers 18 residues. This CDR3 reads CASSSGLGEGVFNQPQHF. The covered CDR3 bases are TGTGCCAGCAGTTCTGGGCTCGGGGAGGGTGTCTTCAATCAGCCC.

As regards this clone: The observed sequence ends 3 residues before the CDR3 terminus, with the missing tail filled in from the germline J gene. The chain carries TRBV29-1 and TRBJ2-3; a weak D match, TRBD1 (6 bases). The CDR3 has 15 residues. The germline gives CDR1 SQVTM, CDR2 ANQGSEA. CDR3 sequence: CSVPEGHFVQETQYF. CDR3 bases read: TGCAGCGTCCCAGAGGGACATTTTGTCCAAGAGACG.

A remark on this clone: The read falls 3 residues short of the CDR3 end, and the missing part is taken from the germline J gene. The V and J genes are TRBV19 and TRBJ1-3; TRBD1 is a possible D gene (5 bases). The CDR3 extends over 15 amino acids. In germline, CDR1 is LNHDA, CDR2 SQIVND (reference sequence). V lost 4 bases, J lost 2 bases, and 12 bases lay in between. This CDR3 is CASSNQGSTGNTIYF. The sequenced part of the CDR3 DNA is TGTGCCAGTAGTAATCAGGGTTCAACTGGAAACACC.

As for this clone: The CDR3 goes on 3 residues after the read ends, and that part is filled in from the germline J gene. V gene TRBV5-1 combines with J gene TRBJ2-3; 7 nucleotides line up with TRBD1. Germline trimming cut 4 bases from V and 5 bases from J; bases unmatched to any gene: 4. Germline V gene data show CDR1 as SGHRS and CDR2 as YFSETQ. This CDR3 region has 13 residues. This CDR3 is CASSPTGVDTQYF. The part of the CDR3 DNA that was read is TGCGCCAGCAGCCCAACAGGGGTAGATACG.

Regarding this clone: The missing CDR3 end, 3 residues past where the read stops, is filled in from the germline J gene. The V and J genes are TRBV10-3 and TRBJ1-4, with TRBD1 as a possible D gene (6 bases). This CDR3 has 14 residues. CDR1 ENHRY and CDR2 SYGVKD come from the germline V gene. Trimming removed 6 bases at V and 5 bases at J, with 13 bases between. The CDR3 DNA, read in part, is TGTGCCATCAGCGAGAGTGGGGGCAATGAAAAA. It specifies CAISESGGNEK. The full-length CDR3 reads as CAISESGGNEKLFF.

With respect to this clone: Read data end 3 residues before the CDR3 end; the end is taken from the germline J gene. This chain uses TRBV20-1 with TRBJ2-7, with TRBD1 identical over 9 bases. The CDR3 has 13 amino acids. Germline assignment: CDR1 DFQATT and CDR2 SNEGSKA (reference sequence). V shed 8 bases, J shed 0 bases, and the junction held 5 bases outside the gene matches. CDR3 in amino acids: CSTGTGNSYEQYF. CDR3 DNA, as far as it was read: TGCAGTACCGGGACAGGGAACTCCTACGAG.

Details on this clone: The DNA ends 3 residues before the CDR3 does, and the rest of the CDR3 is filled in from the germline J gene. This chain links TRBV16 with TRBJ2-3; TRBD2 matches 10 bases. Germline V lookup: CDR1 KGHSY, CDR2 FQNENV. This CDR3 is built from 15 residues. With 4 bases clipped from V and 6 bases from J, the junction kept 7 bases outside the gene matches. The sequenced CDR3 bases are TGTGCCAGCAGCCTCCCACTAGCGGGGAAGGATACG. Translating it yields CASSLPLAGKDT. The whole CDR3 sequence reads CASSLPLAGKDTQYF. The full variable domain, in which reference TRBV16 and TRBJ2-3 provide the parts outside the CDR3, is GEEVAQTPKHLVRGEGQKAKLYCAPIKGHSYVFWYQQVLKNEFKFLISFQNENVFDETGMPKERFSAKCLPNSPCSLEIQATKLEDSAVYFCASSLPLAGKDTQYFGPGTRLTVL.

CDR3 in amino acids: CASSRGRQGSIEKLFF. The sequenced part of the CDR3 DNA is TGCGCCAGCAGCCGTGGACGACAGGGTTCGATTGAAAAG. V is TRBV4-1 and J is TRBJ2-2, with TRBD1 identical over 7 bases. The read finishes 3 residues shy of the CDR3 end, and the germline J gene is used to complete it. CDR3 length: 16 residues. CDR1 is MGHRA, CDR2 YSYEKL, per germline.

Comment on this clone: The CDR3 end lies 3 residues beyond the end of the read and is filled in from the germline J gene. The chain recombines TRBV2 with TRBJ2-1, with no clear D. CDR1 and CDR2 from the germline V gene are SNHLY and FYNNEI. This CDR3 has 13 residues. V was pared by 2 bases and J by 5 bases, with 7 bases between. CDR3 region: CASSEHRDNEQFF. Incomplete CDR3 DNA: TGTGCCAGCAGTGAACATAGGGACAATGAG. Combining the CDR3 with reference TRBV2 and TRBJ2-1 gives the whole variable domain EPEVTQTPSHQVTQMGQEVILRCVPISNHLYFYWYRQILGQKVEFLVSFYNNEISEKSEIFDDQFSVERPDGSNFTLKIRSTKLEDSAMYFCASSEHRDNEQFFGPGTRLTVL.